This TCR beta chain was identified during a study of Graves' ophthalmopathy and Graves' hyperthyroidism. Study-level results: Ophthalmopathy progression cases were predicted by the model with 70.59% sensitivity and roughly 72% specificity. In blood appeared most of the expanded thyroid clonotypes whose frequency exceeded 0.001.

Germline V gives CDR1 PRHDT, CDR2 FYEKMQ (reference sequence). This CDR3 is 14 amino acids long. V lost 2 bases and J lost 5, with 12 bases in between. This clonotype was observed a few times. Its specificity is not known. RNA transcripts were the source from which TCR beta CDR3 regions were amplified. The library came from an HTBI-primed first-round RT-PCR and a second-round multiplex PCR. TCRdb re-called the multiplex PCR reads through MiXCR, storing one row per CDR3 protein. Of more than 1,000,000 distinct CDR3 sequences listed, roughly 35% are singletons. The TCR was taken from an adult man with Graves' hyperthyroidism. The sequencing input was peripheral blood or thyroid tissue (not recorded which). The chain uses TRBV13 and TRBJ1-1; D not resolved. CDR3 sequence (DNA): TGTGCCAGCAGCTTATCCCCGGGAGGGACTGAAGCTTTCTTT. This gives the protein CASSLSPGGTEAFF.